The present T cell receptor (beta chain) was sequenced within a study of cytotoxic CD8 clonotypes in ibrutinib-treated CLL. Turning to this clone: Its specificity is unknown.

Trimming shortened V by 3 bases and J by 3 bases, and 12 bases separated the two germline ends. This CDR3 region has 15 residues. The germline CDR1 and CDR2 sequences are MNHEY and SMNVEV (reference sequence). Overall study findings and caveats: Sustained-remission patients were sampled at one set of times and progressing patients at different ones. While tracking circulating CD8+ T-cell counts, baseline clonality exceeded that of age-matched healthy donors.

Targeted sequencing depth ranged from 1 in 200,000 to 1 in 1 million T cells. Assay used: immunoSEQ multiplex PCR; TCRdb lists only in-frame clones, some missing. The table lists around 140,000 clones, about three quarters of them singletons, with 4.5% to 6.5% in the top ten. Sequenced material: PBMCs, taken after 24 months of ibrutinib treatment. The chain employs TRBV27 and TRBJ2-1; a possible D gene is TRBD1 (5 bases). This TCR came from a human donor with chronic lymphocytic leukemia. This CDR3 reads CASSFGAANYNEQFF. CDR3 DNA sequence: TGTGCCAGCAGTTTTGGGGCAGCAAACTACAATGAGCAGTTCTTC.